This passage covers 14 T cell receptor beta chains from one sample sequenced in a study of cytomegalovirus exposure and HLA in healthy donors. Both 60 Vbeta primers and 13 Jbeta primers went into the PCR. Profiling relied on immunoSEQ multiplex PCR, and the TCRdb table lists in-frame clones only, not all of them. The sample holds 110,000 or so clones; roughly 67% are singletons and the top ten take about 8%. Sequences were obtained from PBMCs. The receptor source for this set is a young man in good health and CMV-seropositive.

This clone was detected a few times. The rearrangement uses TRBV2 and TRBJ2-5, with TRBD2 matching 9 bases. Germline-derived CDR1 and CDR2 are SNHLY and FYNNEI. Unmatched junction bases numbered 10, after V lost 3 bases and J lost 2 bases. This CDR3 has 17 amino acids. The CDR3 spells CASSDPHILAGQETQYF. DNA of the CDR3: TGTGCCAGCAGTGACCCGCACATTCTAGCGGGGCAAGAGACCCAGTACTTC.

The rearrangement uses TRBV6-6 and TRBJ1-1; no definite D call. This CDR3 is 13 amino acids long. Germline loops: CDR1 MNHNY, CDR2 SVGAGI (reference sequence). Trimming cost V 5 bases and J 5 bases, with 12 bases left between them. For the CDR3, the DNA is TGTGCCAGCAGTCAGAAACGGGAGACTGAAGCTTTCTTT. This gives the protein CASSQKRETEAFF.

The V gene is TRBV2, the J gene TRBJ2-5; 8 bases map to TRBD2. The CDR3 length is 17 residues. The germline V gene has CDR1 SNHLY and CDR2 FYNNEI. The trim removed 3 bases at V and 5 bases at J, leaving 14 bases unmatched. As DNA, the CDR3 is TGTGCCAGCAGTGAGTTAGGACTAGCAGGGAATTTGGAGACCCAGTACTTC. Protein product: CASSELGLAGNLETQYF.

This chain uses TRBV7-6 with TRBJ2-1, with 13 nucleotides matching TRBD2. CDR1 is SGHVS and CDR2 is FNYEAQ in the germline V gene. This CDR3 has 18 amino acids. The V gene end was trimmed by 4 bases and the J gene end by 6 bases; junction bases not matched to a gene: 12. CDR3 region: CASSSGWTSGGEGNEQFF. Written as DNA, the CDR3 is TGTGCCAGCAGCTCAGGCTGGACTAGCGGGGGAGAGGGCAATGAGCAGTTCTTC.

The rearrangement uses TRBV6-1 and TRBJ2-7; 10 nucleotides match TRBD2. J gave up 3 bases and V 7 bases, and 9 bases lay outside the gene matches. Germline CDR1 is MNHNS and CDR2 is SASEGT. The CDR3 runs to 15 residues. The CDR3 reads CASILLAGAYYEQYF. DNA of the CDR3: TGTGCCAGCATCCTTCTAGCGGGGGCGTACTACGAGCAGTACTTC.

This rearrangement joins TRBV7-2 to TRBJ2-7, with a possible D match to TRBD2 (5 bases). V shed 5 bases and J shed 3 bases, with 14 bases lying between them. This CDR3 has 14 residues. From germline, CDR1 is SGHTA and CDR2 FQGNSA. The CDR3 protein is CASSPSPQSYEQYF. The CDR3 nucleotides are TGTGCCAGCAGCCCTAGCCCTCAAAGCTACGAGCAGTACTTC.

The CDR3 DNA reads TGTGCCAGCAGTGCAAAAGGAGGGACAGGGGGGAATGAGCAGTTCTTC. It translates to CASSAKGGTGGNEQFF. The J gene is TRBJ2-1, the V gene TRBV6-1; 11 bases are shared with TRBD1. Germline V gene data show CDR1 as MNHNS and CDR2 as SASEGT. V was clipped by 4 bases and J by 7 bases; unmatched bases: 9. This CDR3 is built from 16 residues.

The gene calls are TRBV5-1 and TRBJ2-7, with 8 bases matching TRBD1. CDR1 is SGHRS and CDR2 is YFSETQ in the germline V gene. With V trimmed by 4 bases and J by 0 bases, 9 bases remained unmatched. The CDR3 spans 16 residues. The CDR3 DNA is TGCGCCAGCAGCCCAGGACAGGGCGATAGCTCCTACGAGCAGTACTTC. Translated, it gives CASSPGQGDSSYEQYF. Full variable domain (outside the CDR3, taken from reference TRBV5-1 and TRBJ2-7): KAGVTQTPRYLIKTRGQQVTLSCSPISGHRSVSWYQQTPGQGLQFLFEYFSETQRNKGNFPGRFSGRQFSNSRSEMNVSTLELGDSALYLCASSPGQGDSSYEQYFGPGTRLTVT.

This clone was observed a handful of times. The chain couples TRBV2 to TRBJ2-4, with a weak D call TRBD2 (5 bases). CDR1 is SNHLY, CDR2 FYNNEI, per germline. Trimming removed 5 bases from V and 8 bases from J, with 16 bases in between. CDR3 length: 14 amino acids. The CDR3 bases are TGTGCCAGCAGTAAGGACTCTAGGGCGGACATTCAGTACTTC. Translated, it gives CASSKDSRADIQYF. The full variable domain, completed using reference TRBV2 and TRBJ2-4, is EPEVTQTPSHQVTQMGQEVILRCVPISNHLYFYWYRQILGQKVEFLVSFYNNEISEKSEIFDDQFSVERPDGSNFTLKIRSTKLEDSAMYFCASSKDSRADIQYFGAGTRLSVL.

J is TRBJ2-7 and V is TRBV4-1; the D is unclear. The CDR3 runs to 13 residues. The germline V gene has CDR1 MGHRA and CDR2 YSYEKL. Trimming left V 1 base short and J 6 bases short, with 10 bases between. CDR3 residues: CASSQGALTEQYV. CDR3 in DNA: TGCGCCAGCAGCCAAGGGGCCTTGACCGAGCAGTACGTC.

This rearrangement joins TRBV2 to TRBJ2-1; no clear D. V gave up 5 bases and J gave up 5 bases, with 7 bases separating them. Germline V CDR1 and CDR2: SNHLY, FYNNEI. The CDR3 is 12 amino acids. The CDR3 loop reads CASSRLDNEQFF. The CDR3 coding sequence is TGTGCCAGCAGTAGACTCGACAATGAGCAGTTCTTC.

A few counts support this clone. The V gene is TRBV2, the J gene TRBJ1-2, with D possibly matching TRBD1 (6 bases). Germline V gene lookup returns CDR1 SNHLY and CDR2 FYNNEI. This CDR3 has 14 amino acids. The V and J ends lost 8 bases and 3 bases respectively, with 16 bases between them. CDR3 in DNA: TGTGCCAGCGGTACAGGGCGGCGGGACTATGGCTACACCTTC. Translation gives CASGTGRRDYGYTF.

This rearrangement joins TRBV4-1 to TRBJ2-7; D ambiguous. This CDR3 has 14 amino acids. Trimming cost V 1 base and J 6 bases, with 13 bases left between them. Germline assignment: CDR1 MGHRA and CDR2 YSYEKL. CDR3 sequence (DNA): TGCGCCAGCAGCCAAGTGGCCAGGCCTTGCGAGCAGTACTTC. This sequence encodes CASSQVARPCEQYF.

The chain joins TRBV5-4 to TRBJ1-3; 10 bases align to TRBD1. The CDR3 loop spans 16 amino acids. Germline-derived CDR1 and CDR2 are SGHNT and YYREEE (reference sequence). V lost 4 bases, J lost 3 bases, and 7 bases stayed unmatched. In DNA form, the CDR3 reads TGTGCCAGCAGCCCCGGGACAGGGGCTTATGGAAACACCATATATTTT. This encodes CASSPGTGAYGNTIYF.